The 5 T cell receptor beta chains below all came from one sample that was sequenced in a study of CD8+ T cells in alopecia areata. Extracted RNA was reverse transcribed into cDNA, the sequencing template. Here immunoSEQ multiplex PCR was the method, and the copy in TCRdb shows in-frame clones only, minus some. There are approximately 110,000 clones in the sample, none observed a single time. The sample was lesional skin. Source of these receptors: a C3H/HeJ mouse with alopecia areata. The mouse strain carries the MHC haplotype H2-k.

This clone has just a few counts. Gene names denote mouse genes. Read coverage stops 4 residues before the CDR3 terminus; the germline J gene supplies the remainder. The chain has TRBV13-3 and TRBJ2-5, with 7 nucleotides matching TRBD2. From germline, CDR1 is NNHDY and CDR2 SYVADS. CDR3 length equals 16 residues. Trimming at V came to 2 bases and at J to 0 bases, leaving 6 bases not matched to a gene. CDR3 DNA, as far as it was read: TGTGCCAGCAGTGACCCACTGGGGAATAACCAAGAC. Translating it yields CASSDPLGNNQD. The CDR3 as a whole reads CASSDPLGNNQDTQYF.

This clone was observed a few times. The protein here is the DNA translation, as the TCRdb protein differs from it at residue 13. Mouse germline and gene names are used. The CDR3 extends 3 residues past the end of the read, so its final part is completed from the germline J gene. V is TRBV1 and J is TRBJ1-3, with TRBD1 matching 8 bases. CDR3 length: 16 residues. Looked up from germline, CDR1 is NSQYPW and CDR2 is LRSPGD (reference sequence). Losses at the gene ends were 1 base for V and 2 bases for J; bases not matched to a gene: 4. The chain's CDR3 is CTCSAAAGGPGNTLYF. The sequenced CDR3 bases are TGCACCTGCAGTGCAGCGGCAGGGGGCCCTGGAAATACG.

As concerns this clone: Gene names and germline refer to mouse. The sequenced fragment ends 4 residues before the CDR3 boundary, so the rest is inferred from the germline J gene. The chain couples TRBV1 to TRBJ2-1; D not resolved. There are 15 residues in the CDR3. Deletions cut 0 bases from V and 3 bases from J, with 9 bases between. Germline-derived CDR1 and CDR2 are NSQYPW and LRSPGD (reference sequence). The CDR3 is CTCSADHLGYAEQFF. The sequenced CDR3 bases are TGCACCTGCAGTGCAGATCATTTGGGCTATGCT. The variable domain in full, completed from reference TRBV1 and TRBJ2-1, reads VTLLEQNPRWRLVPRGQAVNLRCILKNSQYPWMSWYQQDLQKQLQWLFTLRSPGDKEVKSLPGADYLATRVTDTELRLQVANMSQGRTLYCTCSADHLGYAEQFFGPGTRLTVL.

As regards this clone: Gene names are the mouse ones. The CDR3 end lies 4 residues beyond the end of the read and is filled in from the germline J gene. The chain uses TRBV31 and TRBJ2-5, with 9 bases aligning to TRBD1. Germline V CDR1 and CDR2: GKSSPN, SITVG. After removal of 3 bases from V and 1 base from J, the junction contained 5 bases not matched to a gene. This CDR3 spans 15 amino acids. The CDR3 region is CAWRPDRGDQDTQYF. The sequenced part of the CDR3 DNA is TGTGCCTGGAGGCCGGACAGGGGAGACCAAGAC. Full variable domain (outside the CDR3, taken from reference TRBV31 and TRBJ2-5): AQTIHQWPVAEIKAVGSPLSLGCTIKGKSSPNLYWYWQATGGTLQQLFYSITVGQVESVVQLNLSASRPKDDQFILSTEKLLLSHSGFYLCAWRPDRGDQDTQYFGPGTRLLVL.

Notes on this clone: Translating the DNA gives a protein that differs from the TCRdb entry at residue 10; the protein shown here is that DNA translation. The gene symbols are mouse symbols. The CDR3 goes on 3 residues after the read ends, and that part is filled in from the germline J gene. The gene calls are TRBV19 and TRBJ1-3; possible D gene TRBD1, 6 bases. The CDR3 sequence is 13 residues long. Germline CDR1 and CDR2: FNHDT and SITEND (reference sequence). V was clipped by 6 bases and J by 4 bases, with 11 bases between them. The CDR3 DNA, read in part, is TGTGCCAGCACCCCGGGACACGGAAATACG. Its protein is CASTPGHGNT. The whole CDR3 protein is CASTPGHGNTLYF.